The sequence of this T cell receptor beta chain was determined in a study of chemoradiotherapy in HPV16-positive cancers. Study in general: Functional T-cell assays on a couple of HPV16-positive patients' cells defined candidate HPV-specific clones and common TCR motifs. Study-level findings and limits: In HPV16-positive patients, HPV-responsive T-cell expansion tracked better recurrence-free survival.

The germline V gene encodes CDR1 SGHVS and CDR2 FQNEAQ. The CDR3 is 14 amino acids. V shed 6 bases and J shed 5 bases, with 16 bases lying between them. Of note for this clone: Its antigen remains unknown.

Using immunoSEQ multiplex PCR, the repertoire was profiled, and TCRdb retains in-frame clones only, with some absent. The sample has fewer than 7,500 clones, roughly nine tenths seen once. J is TRBJ1-1 and V is TRBV7-8; tentatively, D is TRBD1 (5 bases). Sample acquisition took place from a patient who underwent chemoradiotherapy. The clonotype originates from a human donor with HPV-associated anogenital cancer. For the CDR3, the DNA is TGTGCCAGCAGTTCTGGGGGGTTTCGGACTGAAGCTTTCTTT. Protein sequence: CASSSGGFRTEAFF.